The 32 T cell receptor beta chains below were found in one sample sequenced in a study of early T cells in non-severe SARS-CoV-2 infection. TCRdb passed the 5' RACE reads through MiXCR, listing each CDR3 protein once. There are about 48,000 distinct CDR3 sequences in the sample; roughly 5% occur only once, and approximately 5.6% lies in the top ten. This specimen was whole blood, taken at baseline. The receptors derive from an adult who was a healthcare worker with PCR-confirmed SARS-CoV-2 infection or an uninfected control (not recorded which).

This clonotype was counted between two and nine times. V is TRBV6-5 and J is TRBJ2-1, with 8 bases that match TRBD2. The length of the CDR3 is 19 residues. With V trimmed by 4 bases and J by 4 bases, 18 bases remained unmatched. CDR1 and CDR2 (germline): MNHEY, SVGAGI. CDR3 nucleotides: TGTGCCAGCAGTTCCAACGCGGGAGGCCCTTCTAGCGAGTACAATGAGCAGTTCTTC. It yields the protein CASSSNAGGPSSEYNEQFF.

This clonotype was counted many times. The genes are TRBV20-1 and TRBJ2-5; a weak D match, TRBD2 (6 bases). Germline V lookup: CDR1 DFQATT, CDR2 SNEGSKA (reference sequence). The CDR3 totals 16 residues. Trimming removed 6 bases at V and 3 bases at J, with 23 bases between. The CDR3 spells CSATTLGGGLEETQYF. In DNA form, the CDR3 reads TGCAGTGCCACCACACTTGGGGGAGGTCTAGAAGAGACCCAGTACTTC.

Ten or more counts support this clonotype. The chain links TRBV28 to TRBJ2-5; no clear D. V dropped 5 bases and J dropped 3 bases, with 16 bases sitting between them. Germline CDR1 reads MDHEN; CDR2 reads SYDVKM. The CDR3 spans 15 residues. The CDR3 protein is CASSGMPRGKETQYF. CDR3 nucleotide sequence: TGTGCCAGCAGTGGCATGCCCCGAGGTAAAGAGACCCAGTACTTC.

This clonotype occurred many times. The chain carries TRBV28 and TRBJ2-1, with a tentative D call TRBD2 (5 bases). This CDR3 region has 17 residues. Germline assignment: CDR1 MDHEN and CDR2 SYDVKM. V dropped 2 bases and J dropped 4 bases, with 18 bases sitting between them. In DNA form, the CDR3 reads TGTGCCAGCAGTTTAATTAGGTGGGAGCCCCTGTACAATGAGCAGTTCTTC. Its protein is CASSLIRWEPLYNEQFF.

This clonotype occurred many times. The J gene is TRBJ2-4, the V gene TRBV4-1; 10 bases fit TRBD2. CDR1 is MGHRA, CDR2 YSYEKL, per germline. The CDR3 contains 18 residues. With V trimmed by 1 base and J by 0 bases, 6 bases remained unmatched. CDR3 bases: TGCGCCAGCAGCCAAGGAACTAGCGGGGACCTAGCCAAAAACATTCAGTACTTC. Translated: CASSQGTSGDLAKNIQYF.

At least ten counts were recorded for this clonotype. The V call is TRBV7-2, the J call TRBJ2-7; perhaps D is TRBD1 or TRBD2 (5 bases each). Trimming pared 8 bases from V and 5 bases from J, leaving 13 bases between. The CDR3 length is 12 residues. The germline gives CDR1 SGHTA, CDR2 FQGNSA. In nucleotides, the CDR3 is TGTGCCAGCGGGGACGTTAGCCACGAGCAGTACTTC. Translating it yields CASGDVSHEQYF. The variable domain in full, completed from reference TRBV7-2 and TRBJ2-7, reads GAGVSQSPSNKVTEKGKDVELRCDPISGHTALYWYRQSLGQGLEFLIYFQGNSAPDKSGLPSDRFSAERTGGSVSTLTIQRTQQEDSAVYLCASGDVSHEQYFGPGTRLTVT.

This clonotype was seen ten or more times. The chain has TRBV5-1 and TRBJ2-7; the D is unclear. Trimming pared 0 bases from V and 0 bases from J, leaving 7 bases between. Germline V CDR1 and CDR2: SGHRS, YFSETQ. The CDR3 extends over 14 amino acids. This chain's CDR3 is CASSLDGTSYEQYF. CDR3 coding DNA: TGCGCCAGCAGCTTGGACGGTACCTCCTACGAGCAGTACTTC.

This clonotype has more than one count but fewer than ten. The chain employs TRBV6-2 or TRBV6-3 and TRBJ2-1; TRBD2 matches at 7 bases. Germline V CDR1 and CDR2: MNHEY, SVGEGT. CDR3 length equals 15 residues. V lost 4 bases to trimming and J lost 5 bases; unmatched junction nucleotides: 8. Here the CDR3 DNA reads TGTGCCAGCAGTTTTTACGGGAGGCCCCACAATGAGCAGTTCTTC. Translated: CASSFYGRPHNEQFF.

There are many counts of this clonotype. The chain links TRBV27 to TRBJ1-5; unclear D gene. The ends were cut back, 7 bases at V and 0 bases at J, with 13 bases in the middle. The CDR3 sequence is 15 residues long. CDR1 is MNHEY and CDR2 is SMNVEV in the germline V gene (reference sequence). CDR3: CASKSAVYSNQPQHF. As DNA, the CDR3 is TGTGCCAGCAAATCGGCGGTGTATAGCAATCAGCCCCAGCATTTT.

This clonotype was counted ten times or more. V is TRBV11-2 and J is TRBJ2-1; 8 positions agree with TRBD2. Germline assignment: CDR1 SGHAT and CDR2 FQNNGV. The CDR3 runs to 15 residues. V was pared by 1 base and J by 8 bases, with 7 bases of the junction left unmatched. The DNA for the CDR3 is TGTGCCAGCAGCTTAGTCGGGGGGGCCGACGATGAGCAGTTCTTC. Its translation: CASSLVGGADDEQFF. Full variable domain (rest looked up from reference TRBV11-2 and TRBJ2-1): EAGVAQSPRYKIIEKRQSVAFWCNPISGHATLYWYQQILGQGPKLLIQFQNNGVVDDSQLPKDRFSAERLKGVDSTLKIQPAKLEDSAVYLCASSLVGGADDEQFFGPGTRLTVL.

For this clonotype: A much larger clone sits a single nucleotide away, making a read error possible. The V gene is TRBV6-5, the J gene TRBJ1-5, with 7 positions matching TRBD1. This CDR3 region has 14 residues. Germline V gene data show CDR1 as MNHEY and CDR2 as SVGAGI. The CDR3 region is CASSTDRLNQLQHF. CDR3 coding DNA: TGTGCCAGCAGTACGGACAGGCTCAATCAGCTCCAGCATTTT.

This clonotype was detected many times. J is TRBJ2-3 and V is TRBV9, with D maybe TRBD1 (5 bases). This CDR3 has 15 amino acids. Germline lookup yields CDR1 SGDLS and CDR2 YYNGEE. Trimming shortened V by 5 bases and J by 2 bases, and 15 bases separated the two germline ends. The DNA for the CDR3 is TGTGCCAGCAGTCGGACACCTTCGGACACAGATACGCAGTATTTT. It translates to CASSRTPSDTDTQYF. The full variable domain, in which reference TRBV9 and TRBJ2-3 provide the parts outside the CDR3, is DSGVTQTPKHLITATGQRVTLRCSPRSGDLSVYWYQQSLDQGLQFLIQYYNGEERAKGNILERFSAQQFPDLHSELNLSSLELGDSALYFCASSRTPSDTDTQYFGPGTRLTVL.

This clonotype was recorded a few times. The J gene is TRBJ1-5, the V gene TRBV6-2 or TRBV6-3; TRBD1 agrees at 8 bases. The CDR3 length is 16 residues. V was pared by 8 bases and J by 1 base, with 10 bases of the junction left unmatched. In germline, CDR1 is MNHEY, CDR2 SVGEGT. The CDR3 DNA reads TGTGCCAGCCACCCCTCTAGGACAGGGAGCAATCAGCCCCAGCATTTT. It yields the protein CASHPSRTGSNQPQHF.

This clonotype was found many times. This chain links TRBV7-2 with TRBJ1-3; D is uncertain. The ends were cut back, 1 base at V and 0 bases at J, with 13 bases in the middle. The CDR3 has 17 amino acids. The germline CDR1 and CDR2 sequences are SGHTA and FQGNSA. For the CDR3, the DNA is TGTGCCAGCAGCTTAGGCCCCACGTCCTACTCTGGAAACACCATATATTTT. Protein sequence: CASSLGPTSYSGNTIYF.

This clonotype was seen many times. The CDR3 here is CASSSPRGREHSEQFF. CDR3 coding DNA: TGTGCCAGCAGCTCCCCCCGGGGGAGGGAGCATAGTGAGCAGTTCTTC. The J gene is TRBJ2-1, the V gene TRBV28; 7 bases are a match to TRBD2. The junction had 17 bases not matched to a gene; V was cut back by 6 bases and J by 9 bases. Germline values: CDR1 MDHEN, CDR2 SYDVKM. The CDR3 has 16 residues.

This clonotype appeared many times. V is TRBV10-1 and J is TRBJ1-2; 8 bases match TRBD1. From germline, CDR1 is WNHNN and CDR2 SYGVQD (reference sequence). V trimming: 10 bases; J trimming: 1 base; junction bases outside the gene matches: 11. The length of the CDR3 is 15 residues. The DNA of the CDR3 is TGCGCCACCGAGGAGGGGACAGGACTTAACTATGGCTACACCTTC. Protein sequence: CATEEGTGLNYGYTF.

This clonotype was counted ten times or more. The V gene is TRBV11-1, the J gene TRBJ2-1; 10 nucleotides line up with TRBD2. V trimming: 5 bases; J trimming: 4 bases; junction bases outside the gene matches: 5. The CDR3 runs 15 residues. CDR1 and CDR2 from the germline V gene are SGHAT and FQDESV (reference sequence). The CDR3: CASSTRTSGYNEQFF. CDR3 in DNA: TGTGCCAGCAGCACCCGGACTAGCGGTTACAATGAGCAGTTCTTC.

This clonotype appeared many times. This rearrangement joins TRBV4-2 to TRBJ2-7; D gene uncertain. CDR3 length equals 13 residues. Germline V gene lookup returns CDR1 LGHNA and CDR2 YNFKEQ. V was cut by 4 bases and J by 3 bases, with 10 bases left in between. CDR3 loop: CASSLQVNYEQYF. CDR3 sequence (DNA): TGTGCCAGCAGCCTTCAGGTAAACTACGAGCAGTACTTC.

In this sample, this clonotype turned up many times. At one of its ends the junction is not consistent with the germline gene, which may arise from a read error. The rearrangement uses TRBV19 and TRBJ2-5; D is undetermined. Germline values: CDR1 LNHDA, CDR2 SQIVND (reference sequence). The CDR3 is 13 amino acids. CDR3 in DNA: TGTGCCAGTAGCACCGTAAACCACGAGACCCAGTACTTC. It specifies CASSTVNHETQYF.

This clonotype was recorded many times. This chain joins TRBV20-1 and TRBJ2-4; TRBD2 is a possible D gene (7 bases). The germline gives CDR1 DFQATT, CDR2 SNEGSKA (reference sequence). The CDR3 runs to 14 residues. Between the trimmed V and J ends, which lost 3 bases and 5 bases, there was a span of 14 bases. CDR3 coding DNA: TGCAGTGCTAGTGGGGGGGGCACCCAAAACATTCAGTACTTC. Its protein is CSASGGGTQNIQYF.

This clonotype was counted many times. The V call is TRBV7-8, the J call TRBJ2-1, with 9 bases aligning to TRBD2. J lost 0 bases, V lost 5 bases, and 8 bases had no gene match. The CDR3 sequence is 17 residues long. Germline values: CDR1 SGHVS, CDR2 FQNEAQ. CDR3 protein: CASSLGASGASYNEQFF. CDR3 nucleotides: TGTGCCAGCAGCCTCGGGGCTAGCGGGGCCTCCTACAATGAGCAGTTCTTC.

The table lists this clonotype with many counts. J is TRBJ2-3 and V is TRBV20-1; D call uncertain. The germline gives CDR1 DFQATT, CDR2 SNEGSKA (reference sequence). The CDR3 length is 14 residues. The CDR3 protein is CSPGVYSSTDTQYF. The CDR3 DNA reads TGCAGCCCTGGGGTATATAGTAGCACAGATACGCAGTATTTT.

This clonotype was detected ten times or more. The CDR3 bases are TGTGCCAGCAGCTTAAGTCCTGAAAACTACGAGCAGTACTTC. It codes for CASSLSPENYEQYF. The chain couples TRBV7-3 to TRBJ2-7; no clear D. CDR1 is SGHTA, CDR2 FQGTGA, per germline. The V and J ends lost 1 base and 3 bases respectively, with 10 bases between them. This CDR3 has 14 amino acids.

The table lists this clonotype with many counts. J is TRBJ2-7 and V is TRBV2, with D tentatively TRBD1 (6 bases). This CDR3 has 12 residues. Germline CDR1 reads SNHLY; CDR2 reads FYNNEI. V was cut by 5 bases and J by 4 bases, with 9 bases left in between. CDR3: CASSPDRYEQYF. CDR3 in DNA: TGTGCCAGCAGTCCCGACAGGTACGAGCAGTACTTC.

This clonotype has a handful of counts. The rearrangement joins TRBV28 to TRBJ2-7; the match to TRBD1 covers 7 bases. V lost 4 bases to trimming and J lost 4 bases; unmatched junction nucleotides: 10. From germline, CDR1 is MDHEN and CDR2 SYDVKM. This CDR3 has 15 residues. CDR3 coding DNA: TGTGCCAGCAGTTCCCCACAGGGGTCAGCATACGAGCAGTACTTC. It translates to CASSSPQGSAYEQYF.

This clonotype was detected a few times. This chain uses TRBV19 with TRBJ1-5; no firm D call. The CDR3 is 12 amino acids. Germline CDR1 LNHDA, CDR2 SQIVND (reference sequence). The germline V and J ends were trimmed by 7 bases and 6 bases, with 10 bases remaining between them. The CDR3 coding sequence is TGTGCCAGTACCGGAGTGGGTCAGCCCCAGCATTTT. It translates to CASTGVGQPQHF. The variable domain in full, with the rest retrieved from reference TRBV19 and TRBJ1-5, is DGGITQSPKYLFRKEGQNVTLSCEQNLNHDAMYWYRQDPGQGLRLIYYSQIVNDFQKGDIAEGYSVSREKKESFPLTVTSAQKNPTAFYLCASTGVGQPQHFGDGTRLSIL.

This clonotype was detected ten times or more. V gene TRBV20-1 combines with J gene TRBJ2-7, with 11 nucleotides matching TRBD2. Looked up from germline, CDR1 is DFQATT and CDR2 is SNEGSKA (reference sequence). V trimming: 5 bases; J trimming: 0 bases; junction bases outside the gene matches: 6. The CDR3 covers 15 residues. CDR3 nucleotide sequence: TGCAGTGCTCCACTAGCGGGAGTTTCCTCCTACGAGCAGTACTTC. It encodes CSAPLAGVSSYEQYF.

This clonotype was seen repeatedly, ten times or more. The CDR3 reads CASRSKGPNEKLFF. CDR3 nucleotide sequence: TGTGCCAGCAGATCGAAGGGACCTAATGAAAAACTGTTTTTT. The V and J genes are TRBV7-9 and TRBJ1-4, with D possibly TRBD1 on 5 matching bases. This CDR3 comprises 14 residues. Germline CDR1 and CDR2: SEHNR and FQNEAQ (reference sequence). V was pared by 6 bases and J by 3 bases, with 11 bases between.

CDR3 coding DNA: TGTGCCACCAGCGACCCGCCGGATGAAAAACTGTTTTTT. Residues: CATSDPPDEKLFF. The chain has TRBV15 and TRBJ1-4; D not resolved. Trimming cost V 5 bases and J 6 bases, with 10 bases left between them. CDR1 LNHNV and CDR2 YYDKDF come from the germline V gene (reference sequence). The CDR3 consists of 13 residues.

This clonotype was seen at least ten times. J is TRBJ2-7 and V is TRBV29-1; 10 bases agree with TRBD1. CDR3 length: 13 amino acids. Unmatched junction bases numbered 7, after V lost 5 bases and J lost 6 bases. CDR1 is SQVTM, CDR2 ANQGSEA, per germline. The CDR3 sequence is CSVTGTGVGEQYF. The CDR3 DNA follows: TGCAGCGTTACCGGGACAGGGGTCGGCGAGCAGTACTTC.

The chain recombines TRBV6-5 with TRBJ2-1; 7 bases align to TRBD1. CDR1 and CDR2 (germline): MNHEY, SVGAGI. The J segment lost 1 base and the V segment lost 5 bases, leaving 14 bases of the junction unmatched. This CDR3 comprises 18 residues. DNA of the CDR3: TGTGCCAGCAGTAGACTTTCCAGGGGGAAAGATTCCTACAATGAGCAGTTCTTC. Encoded protein: CASSRLSRGKDSYNEQFF.

This clonotype occurred a few times. The V and J genes are TRBV28 and TRBJ1-2, with a possible D match to TRBD1 (6 bases). The germline gives CDR1 MDHEN, CDR2 SYDVKM. The CDR3 runs to 14 residues. V dropped 1 base and J dropped 6 bases, with 12 bases sitting between them. DNA for the CDR3: TGTGCCAGCAGTTTATCCCCAAACAGGGATGGCTACACCTTC. It translates to CASSLSPNRDGYTF.